This passage covers 16 T cell receptor beta chains from one sample sequenced in a study of cytomegalovirus exposure and HLA in healthy donors. The PCR contained 60 Vbeta and 13 Jbeta primers. Assay used: immunoSEQ multiplex PCR; TCRdb lists only in-frame clones, some missing. The profile shows about 170,000 clones, about 80% of them singletons. Sequenced sample: PBMCs. The receptors stem from a man aged 25-45 years in good health and CMV-seropositive.

The rearrangement links TRBV10-3 to TRBJ2-3; 7 nucleotides line up with TRBD1. V lost 4 bases, J lost 2 bases, and 3 bases stayed unmatched. CDR1 is ENHRY and CDR2 is SYGVKD in the germline V gene. The length of the CDR3 is 14 residues. For the CDR3, the DNA is TGTGCCATCAGTGGTGGGACAGCCACAGATACGCAGTATTTT. Protein: CAISGGTATDTQYF.

A word on this clone: A junction boundary mismatches the germline segment, possibly from a read error. This chain joins TRBV7-9 and TRBJ1-2; D is perhaps TRBD1 (5 bases). Germline V gives CDR1 SEHNR, CDR2 FQNEAQ (reference sequence). This CDR3 is built from 18 residues. The CDR3 nucleotides are TGTTCCAGCAGCTTCGGTCGGGACTTCCCTAAGGGGAACTATGGCTACACCTTC. It is translated as CSSSFGRDFPKGNYGYTF.

This clone was found once. The chain uses TRBV19 and TRBJ2-7, with D uncertain. In germline, CDR1 is LNHDA, CDR2 SQIVND (reference sequence). V gave up 5 bases and J gave up 0 bases, with 14 bases separating them. The CDR3 sequence is 15 residues long. The CDR3: CASSPMRADSYEQYF. The DNA for the CDR3 is TGTGCCAGTAGTCCCATGCGCGCCGACTCCTACGAGCAGTACTTC.

V and J are TRBV7-2 and TRBJ1-2; D is possibly TRBD1 (6 bases). The V end lost 3 bases, the J end lost 7 bases, and 24 bases lay between the germline ends. The CDR3 is made up of 17 amino acids. Germline-derived CDR1 and CDR2 are SGHTA and FQGNSA. CDR3 sequence: CASSFQPTTGPTSGYTF. The CDR3 DNA sequence: TGTGCCAGCAGCTTCCAACCGACGACAGGCCCAACCTCTGGCTACACCTTC.

J is TRBJ2-2 and V is TRBV5-4; possibly TRBD2 for D (6 bases). Per germline, CDR1 SGHNT and CDR2 YYREEE (reference sequence). Trimming took 0 bases from V and 0 from J, leaving 12 bases between them. The CDR3 is 17 amino acids. For the CDR3, the DNA is TGTGCCAGCAGCTTGGATGTCCGGACTACGAACACCGGGGAGCTGTTTTTT. It encodes CASSLDVRTTNTGELFF.

V is TRBV19 and J is TRBJ2-6; D is uncertain. The germline CDR1 and CDR2 sequences are LNHDA and SQIVND (reference sequence). This CDR3 spans 16 amino acids. V lost 5 bases and J 3 bases, leaving 14 bases between the germline ends. The CDR3 loop is CASSLGSRGGANVLTF. The CDR3, as DNA: TGTGCCAGTAGTCTAGGGTCCCGCGGTGGGGCCAACGTCCTGACTTTC.

This chain connects TRBV27 to TRBJ2-2, with 12 bases matching TRBD2. From germline, CDR1 is MNHEY and CDR2 SMNVEV (reference sequence). The CDR3 runs 15 residues. The junction had 4 bases not matched to a gene; V was cut back by 5 bases and J by 6 bases. The CDR3 region has the DNA TGTGCCAGCAGTCCCCGACTAGCGGGAGCCGGGGAGCTGTTTTTT. Protein: CASSPRLAGAGELFF.

This clone was detected only once. The chain has TRBV30 and TRBJ2-3, with a possible D match to TRBD1 (6 bases). This CDR3 comprises 17 residues. Trimming left V 0 bases short and J 3 bases short, with 19 bases between. Germline V gene sequence: CDR1 GTSNPN, CDR2 SVGIG (reference sequence). For the CDR3, the DNA is TGTGCCTGGAGTGTTTACAGGGCAAACGCCAGGACAGATACGCAGTATTTT. It codes for CAWSVYRANARTDTQYF.

This sequence joins TRBV7-2 and TRBJ2-3, with 14 bases that match TRBD2. This CDR3 comprises 19 residues. The junction had 10 bases not matched to a gene; V was cut back by 1 base and J by 4 bases. CDR1 SGHTA and CDR2 FQGNSA come from the germline V gene. This CDR3 is CASSLGTSGGQSQADTQYF. The CDR3 nucleotides are TGTGCCAGCAGCTTAGGGACTAGCGGGGGGCAGAGTCAGGCAGATACGCAGTATTTT.

This chain uses TRBV6-1 with TRBJ1-6; 10 bases agree with TRBD1. The ends lost 3 bases at V and 6 bases at J; junction bases unmatched: 2. The CDR3 runs 15 residues. CDR1 is MNHNS, CDR2 SASEGT, per germline. The CDR3 spells CASSERDRGNSPLHF. The CDR3 nucleotides are TGTGCCAGCAGTGAGAGGGACAGGGGTAATTCACCCCTCCACTTT.

The rearrangement joins TRBV19 to TRBJ2-7; D may be TRBD2 (5 bases). Germline V gene data show CDR1 as LNHDA and CDR2 as SQIVND (reference sequence). V lost 5 bases and J lost 6, with 14 bases in between. CDR3 length equals 13 residues. The CDR3 DNA is TGTGCCAGTAGTCCGAGTTGGAGGATCGAGCAGTACTTC. It specifies CASSPSWRIEQYF.

This chain uses TRBV7-9 with TRBJ1-2; 7 bases align to TRBD1. The germline CDR1 and CDR2 sequences are SEHNR and FQNEAQ (reference sequence). With 0 bases clipped from V and 4 bases from J, the junction kept 8 bases outside the gene matches. This CDR3 is 16 amino acids long. The CDR3 reads CASSLALEGAGYGYTF. CDR3 in DNA: TGTGCCAGCAGCTTAGCGCTGGAGGGGGCTGGCTATGGCTACACCTTC. The whole variable domain, remainder taken from reference TRBV7-9 and TRBJ1-2, is DTGVSQNPRHKITKRGQNVTFRCDPISEHNRLYWYRQTLGQGPEFLTYFQNEAQLEKSRLLSDRFSAERPKGSFSTLEIQRTEQGDSAMYLCASSLALEGAGYGYTFGSGTRLTVV.

CDR3 sequence reads: CASSRGGTDTQYF. The CDR3 DNA is TGCGCCAGCAGTCGCGGGGGGACAGATACGCAGTATTTT. The genes are TRBV5-1 and TRBJ2-3; TRBD2 agrees at 8 bases. The CDR3 consists of 13 residues. Germline CDR1 is SGHRS and CDR2 is YFSETQ. V lost 5 bases, J lost 3 bases, and 2 bases stayed unmatched.

The gene calls are TRBV7-9 and TRBJ2-5, with D possibly matching TRBD2 (6 bases). Trimming took off 2 bases at V and 2 bases at J, with 12 bases between the two ends. The CDR3 is 15 residues long. Germline loops: CDR1 SEHNR, CDR2 FQNEAQ (reference sequence). CDR3 DNA: TGTGCCAGCAGCTTAACCCTAGCGAGGCAAGAGACCCAGTACTTC. This codes for CASSLTLARQETQYF.

This chain joins TRBV30 and TRBJ2-2; tentative D call: TRBD2 (5 bases). The CDR3 loop spans 14 amino acids. V lost 2 bases to trimming and J lost 7 bases, with 14 bases between them. Germline loops: CDR1 GTSNPN, CDR2 SVGIG (reference sequence). The DNA for the CDR3 is TGTGCCTGGAGTTGGGCACCACGGGGCGGGGAGCTGTTTTTT. Protein product: CAWSWAPRGGELFF. Variable domain in full (rest from reference TRBV30 and TRBJ2-2): SQTIHQWPATLVQPVGSPLSLECTVEGTSNPNLYWYRQAAGRGLQLLFYSVGIGQISSEVPQNLSASRPQDRQFILSSKKLLLSDSGFYLCAWSWAPRGGELFFGEGSRLTVL.

The chain couples TRBV4-1 to TRBJ1-1; D possibly corresponds to TRBD1 (6 bases). The CDR3 totals 14 residues. From germline, CDR1 is MGHRA and CDR2 YSYEKL. V lost 1 base and J 1 base, leaving 7 bases between the germline ends. The CDR3 nucleotides read TGCGCCAGCAGCCAAGGAGGGGGGAACACTGAAGCTTTCTTT. Amino acids: CASSQGGGNTEAFF.